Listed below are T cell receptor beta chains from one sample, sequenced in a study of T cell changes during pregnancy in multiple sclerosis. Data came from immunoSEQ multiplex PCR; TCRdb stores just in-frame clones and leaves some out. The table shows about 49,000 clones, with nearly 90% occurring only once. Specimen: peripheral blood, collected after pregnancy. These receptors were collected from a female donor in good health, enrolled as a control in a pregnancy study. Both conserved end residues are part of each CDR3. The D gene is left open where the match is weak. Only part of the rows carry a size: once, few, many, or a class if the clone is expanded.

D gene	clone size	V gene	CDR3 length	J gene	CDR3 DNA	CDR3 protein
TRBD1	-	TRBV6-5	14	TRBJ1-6	TGTGCCAGCTGGACAGGGGAATATAATTCACCCCTCCACTTT	CASWTGEYNSPLHF
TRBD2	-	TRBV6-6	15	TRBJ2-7	TGTGCCAGCAGCCCCGAGGCGGGGGGGCTCTACGAGCAGTACTTC	CASSPEAGGLYEQYF
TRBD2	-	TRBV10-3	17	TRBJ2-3	TGTGCCATCAGTGAACTAGCGGGAGGGGAAGGTACAGATACGCAGTATTTT	CAISELAGGEGTDTQYF
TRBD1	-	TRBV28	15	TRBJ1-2	TGTGCCAGCAGTCCGGGACAGGCGTCTTGGTATGGCTACACCTTC	CASSPGQASWYGYTF
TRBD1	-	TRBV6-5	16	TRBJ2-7	TGTGCCAGCAGTTATACCGGGACAGGGGTCTACTACGAGCAGTACTTC	CASSYTGTGVYYEQYF
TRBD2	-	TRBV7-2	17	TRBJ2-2	TGTGCCAGCAGCTTAGGCGCTAGCGGGGCGAACACCGGGGAGCTGTTTTTT	CASSLGASGANTGELFF
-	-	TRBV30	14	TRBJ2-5	TGTGCCTGGAGTACCGGTCCAGCGGGAGAGACCCAGTACTTC	CAWSTGPAGETQYF
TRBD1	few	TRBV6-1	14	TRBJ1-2	TGTGCCAGCAGTGAAGGACAGGGGGCGGAGGGCTACACCTTC	CASSEGQGAEGYTF
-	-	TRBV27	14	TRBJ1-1	TGTGCCAGCAGTTTATCGGCCCCAGGCACTGAAGCTTTCTTT	CASSLSAPGTEAFF
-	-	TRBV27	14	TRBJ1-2	TGTGCCAGCAGTTCCACGGGAGCTAACTATGGCTACACCTTC	CASSSTGANYGYTF
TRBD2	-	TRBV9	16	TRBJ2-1	TGTGCCAGCAGCGTAGCTTCGGGACTAGCGGGGAATGAGCAGTTCTTC	CASSVASGLAGNEQFF
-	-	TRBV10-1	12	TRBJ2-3	TGCGCCAGCAGCCTCTCTTCAGATACGCAGTATTTT	CASSLSSDTQYF
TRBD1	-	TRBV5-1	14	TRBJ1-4	TGCGCCAGCAGCCGAGACAGGGTTAATGAAAAACTGTTTTTT	CASSRDRVNEKLFF
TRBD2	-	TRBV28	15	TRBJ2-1	TGTGCCAGCAGTCTGGGCGCAGGACTAGCAAATGAGCAGTTCTTC	CASSLGAGLANEQFF
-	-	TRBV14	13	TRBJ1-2	TGTGCCAGCAGCCAAGCGGGGTTGGGCGGCTACACCTTC	CASSQAGLGGYTF
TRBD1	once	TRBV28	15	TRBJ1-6	TGTGCCAGCACCCTTGGGGGGACAGGGGGTTTCCCCCTCCACTTT	CASTLGGTGGFPLHF
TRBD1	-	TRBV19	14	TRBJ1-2	TGTGCCAGTAGTCCATTGACAGGGCGCTATGGCTACACCTTC	CASSPLTGRYGYTF
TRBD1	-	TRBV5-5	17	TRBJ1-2	TGTGCCAGCAGCTTGGCTTTGGGACAGATCCCTAACTATGGCTACACCTTC	CASSLALGQIPNYGYTF
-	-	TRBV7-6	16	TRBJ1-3	TGTGCCAGCAGCTTAAATGGCGCAGGGACTGGAAACACCATATATTTT	CASSLNGAGTGNTIYF
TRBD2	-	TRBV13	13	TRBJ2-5	TGTGCCAGCAGACTAGCGGGTGGAGAGACCCAGTACTTC	CASRLAGGETQYF
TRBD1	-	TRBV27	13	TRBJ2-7	TGTGCCAGCAGTCCGGGACAGGGCTACGAGCAGTACTTC	CASSPGQGYEQYF
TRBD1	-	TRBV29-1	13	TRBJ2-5	TGCAGCGTTGCGCCGACAGGGGCCACGACCCAGTACTTC	CSVAPTGATTQYF
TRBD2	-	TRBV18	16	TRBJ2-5	TGTGCCAGCTCACCCGGGGTAGCGGGAGTTTTGGAGACCCAGTACTTC	CASSPGVAGVLETQYF
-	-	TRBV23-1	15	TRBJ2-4	TGCGCCAGCAAGTCGACACTTCAGGGCAAAAACATTCAGTACTTC	CASKSTLQGKNIQYF
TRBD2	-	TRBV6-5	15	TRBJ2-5	TGTGCCAGCAGCAACGCCGGGACTAGCTTTGAGACCCAGTACTTC	CASSNAGTSFETQYF
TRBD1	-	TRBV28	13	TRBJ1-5	TGTGCCAGCAGTTTGGGACAGAATCAGCCCCAGCATTTT	CASSLGQNQPQHF
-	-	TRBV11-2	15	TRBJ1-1	TGTGCCAGCAGCTCGTACGGTGGTTTGAACACTGAAGCTTTCTTT	CASSSYGGLNTEAFF
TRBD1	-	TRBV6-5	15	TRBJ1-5	TGTGCCAGCAGTTACGGAACAGGGGGGAATCAGCCCCAGCATTTT	CASSYGTGGNQPQHF
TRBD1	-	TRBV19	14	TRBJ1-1	TGTGCCAGTAGTACGACAGGGGGGTTAACTGAAGCTTTCTTT	CASSTTGGLTEAFF
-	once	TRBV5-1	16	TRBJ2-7	TGCGCCAGCAGCTTGCCGCGGAGCAGTAGCTCCTACGAGCAGTACTTC	CASSLPRSSSSYEQYF
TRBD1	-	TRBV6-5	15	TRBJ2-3	TGTGCCAGCAGTTACGGGACAGGGGGCCCAGATACGCAGTATTTT	CASSYGTGGPDTQYF
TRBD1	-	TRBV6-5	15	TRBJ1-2	TGTGCCAGCAGTTACGACACTAGGGGGCTCGGGGGCTACACCTTC	CASSYDTRGLGGYTF
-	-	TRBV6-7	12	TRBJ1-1	TGTGCCCGCCGGGGGGGTAGCGCGGAAGCTTTCTTT	CARRGGSAEAFF
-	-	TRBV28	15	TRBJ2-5	TGTGCCAGCAGCCTTGCTGGGGGGTCCCAAGAGACCCAGTACTTC	CASSLAGGSQETQYF
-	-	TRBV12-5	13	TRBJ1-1	TGTGCTAGTGGCCTGGGGGGAAGCACTGAAGCTTTCTTT	CASGLGGSTEAFF
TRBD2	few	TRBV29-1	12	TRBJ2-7	TGCAGCGTTGCGAATGGGGGGGGAGAGCAGTACTTC	CSVANGGGEQYF
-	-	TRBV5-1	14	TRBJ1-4	TGCGCCAGCAGCTTAGGACAGAGTAATGAAAAACTGTTTTTT	CASSLGQSNEKLFF
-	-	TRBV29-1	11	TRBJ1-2	TGCAGCGTTGAAGCCAGGGGTGGCTACACCTTC	CSVEARGGYTF
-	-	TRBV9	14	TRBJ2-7	TGTGCCAGCAGCGTAGACCTAGCCGACTACGAGCAGTACTTC	CASSVDLADYEQYF
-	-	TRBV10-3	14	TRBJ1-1	TGTGCCATCAGTGGGGGGCTTTCCAACACTGAAGCTTTCTTT	CAISGGLSNTEAFF
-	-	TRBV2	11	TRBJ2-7	TGTGCCAGCGCGTTAGCGAGCGAGCAGTACTTC	CASALASEQYF
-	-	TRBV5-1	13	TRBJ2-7	TGCGCCAGCAGCTTACAGGGTGGCTACGAGCAGTACTTC	CASSLQGGYEQYF
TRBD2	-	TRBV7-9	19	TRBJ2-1	TGTGCCAGCAGCTTTTTTGGACTAGCGGGAGGACCAAAAACTAATGAGCAGTTCTTC	CASSFFGLAGGPKTNEQFF
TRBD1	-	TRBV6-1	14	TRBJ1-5	TGTGCCAGCAGTGAAACAGGGGGAGGTCAGCCCCAGCATTTT	CASSETGGGQPQHF
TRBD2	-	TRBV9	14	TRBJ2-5	TGTGCCAGCAGCGTAAGCGGGGGCCTTGAGACCCAGTACTTC	CASSVSGGLETQYF
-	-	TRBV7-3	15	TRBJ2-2	TGTGCCAGCAGCTTTACCTCCGGGGACACCGGGGAGCTGTTTTTT	CASSFTSGDTGELFF
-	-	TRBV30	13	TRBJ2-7	TGTGCCTGGAGTGTAAACCCCGGGAACGAGCAGTACTTC	CAWSVNPGNEQYF
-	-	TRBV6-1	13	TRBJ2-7	TGTGCCGGGTCCGCGAGGAGAGACTACGAGCAGTACTTC	CAGSARRDYEQYF
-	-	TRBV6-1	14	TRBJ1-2	TGTGCCAGCAGTGTGGGCAGGGTTACCTATGGCTACACCTTC	CASSVGRVTYGYTF
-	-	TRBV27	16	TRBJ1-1	TGTGCCAGCAGTAGCCTTGGGGGGGCCATGGCTACTGAAGCTTTCTTT	CASSSLGGAMATEAFF